Detailed here is one TCR beta chain. Other DNA sequences in this sample translate to the same CDR3. Produced via immunoSEQ multiplex PCR; TCRdb's table is partial and in-frame only. The sample lists under 250,000 clones; 85% were seen once. This record comes from a study of blood T cell repertoires in COVID-19. Study information: The United States, Italy and Spain provided the acute and convalescent COVID-19 samples. Nucleic acid was either cDNA or gDNA, and it came from T cells, B-cell-depleted T cells, or PBMCs.

The CDR3 covers 14 residues. The J segment lost 3 bases and the V segment lost 5 bases, leaving 4 bases of the junction unmatched. Per germline, CDR1 SGHRS and CDR2 YFSETQ. The gene calls are TRBV5-1 and TRBJ2-7; TRBD2 aligns across 11 bases. The sample comprised peripheral blood. This clonotype originated in a woman aged 55-69 years with active or convalescent COVID-19. CDR3 nucleotide sequence: TGCGCCAGCAGGGGAGGGACTAGCGGCTACGAGCAGTACTTC. Protein product: CASRGGTSGYEQYF.